This T cell receptor beta chain comes out of a study of beta chain features in type 1 diabetes. Findings of the study overall: VDJ junctions from type 1 diabetes patients carried fewer insertions and larger deletions.

Comment on this clone: Its matching antigen is unknown.

Expressed TCRB transcripts were sequenced, since all the RNA that had been isolated was reverse transcribed. Data came from immunoSEQ multiplex PCR; TCRdb stores just in-frame clones and leaves some out. The data contain about 180,000 clones, 13% of them singletons. A CD45RO/CCR7/CD25/CD127/CD95/CD27 panel sorted naive, central memory, regulatory and stem cell-like memory CD4+ cells. CDR3 length: 12 residues. Germline CDR1 is ENHRY and CDR2 is SYGVKD. V dropped 4 bases and J dropped 4 bases, with 7 bases sitting between them. The sample was central memory CD4+ T cells from blood. This clonotype originated in a young woman in good health. V gene TRBV10-3 combines with J gene TRBJ1-2, with D perhaps TRBD1 (6 bases). In DNA, the CDR3 is TGTGCCATCAGTGTGGACAGCTATGGCTACACCTTC. It translates to CAISVDSYGYTF.